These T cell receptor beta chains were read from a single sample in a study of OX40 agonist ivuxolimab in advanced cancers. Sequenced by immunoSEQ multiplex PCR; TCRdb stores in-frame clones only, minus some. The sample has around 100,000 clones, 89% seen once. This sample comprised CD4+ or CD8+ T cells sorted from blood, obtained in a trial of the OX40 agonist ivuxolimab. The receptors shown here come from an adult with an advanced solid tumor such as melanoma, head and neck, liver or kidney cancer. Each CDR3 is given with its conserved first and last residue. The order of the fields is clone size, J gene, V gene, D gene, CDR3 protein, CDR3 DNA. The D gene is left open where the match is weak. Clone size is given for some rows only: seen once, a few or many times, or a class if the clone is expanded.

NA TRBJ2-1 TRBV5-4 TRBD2 CASSPVASGQNNEQFF TGTGCCAGCAGCCCCGTGGCTAGCGGACAAAACAATGAGCAGTTCTTC
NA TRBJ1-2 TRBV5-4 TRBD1 CASSPGTGVGYGYTF TGTGCCAGCAGCCCCGGGACAGGGGTTGGCTATGGCTACACCTTC
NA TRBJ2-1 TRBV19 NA CASSIDSQRVLYNEQFF TGTGCCAGTAGTATAGATAGTCAGCGGGTGCTCTACAATGAGCAGTTCTTC
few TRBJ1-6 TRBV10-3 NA CAISDGNNSPLHF TGTGCCATCTCGGACGGAAATAATTCACCCCTCCACTTT
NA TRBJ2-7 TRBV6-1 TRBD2 CASSAGLAGRYEQYF TGTGCCAGCAGTGCGGGACTAGCGGGACGCTACGAGCAGTACTTC
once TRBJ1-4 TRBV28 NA CASSFRQRIEKLFF TGTGCCAGCAGTTTTCGACAGCGGATTGAAAAACTGTTTTTT
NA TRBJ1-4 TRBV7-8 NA CASSLRPGPTEEKLFF TGTGCCAGCAGCTTACGTCCGGGCCCTACGGAGGAAAAACTGTTTTTT
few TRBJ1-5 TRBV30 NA CAWSVEINQPQHF TGTGCCTGGAGTGTTGAGATCAATCAGCCCCAGCATTTT
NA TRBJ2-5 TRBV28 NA CASSFQGLEAETQYF TGTGCCAGCAGTTTTCAGGGACTCGAGGCGGAGACCCAGTACTTC
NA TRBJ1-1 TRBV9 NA CASSVLWNTEAFF TGTGCCAGCAGCGTACTCTGGAACACTGAAGCTTTCTTT
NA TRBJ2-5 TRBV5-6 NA CASSWSGTRAETQYF TGTGCCAGCAGCTGGTCGGGCACCCGGGCCGAGACCCAGTACTTC
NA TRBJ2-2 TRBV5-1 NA CASSPTYSTGELFF TGCGCCAGCAGCCCTACATATAGCACCGGGGAGCTGTTTTTT
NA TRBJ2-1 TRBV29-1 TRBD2 CSVEGLAGAYEQFF TGCAGCGTTGAAGGTCTAGCGGGAGCCTATGAGCAGTTCTTC
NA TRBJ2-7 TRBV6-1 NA CASSLAETYEQYF TGTGCCAGCTCCCTCGCCGAAACCTACGAGCAGTACTTC
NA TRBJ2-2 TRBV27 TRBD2 CASKTSGRANTGELFF TGTGCCAGCAAGACTAGCGGCCGCGCGAACACCGGGGAGCTGTTTTTT
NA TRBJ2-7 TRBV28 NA CASSPSGTYEQYF TGTGCCAGCAGTCCATCAGGGACTTACGAGCAGTACTTC
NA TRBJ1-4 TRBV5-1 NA CASSLEILGANEKLFF TGCGCCAGCAGCTTGGAGATATTAGGGGCGAATGAAAAACTGTTTTTT
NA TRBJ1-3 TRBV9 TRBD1 CASSGTGVNTIYF TGTGCCAGCAGTGGGACAGGGGTGAACACCATATATTTT
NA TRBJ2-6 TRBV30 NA CALHRGSLSGANVLTF TGTGCCCTTCATCGGGGCTCTCTCTCTGGGGCCAACGTCCTGACTTTC
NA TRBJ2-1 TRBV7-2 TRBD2 CASSLGGFGTRSSHEQFF TGTGCCAGCAGCTTAGGGGGATTTGGGACTAGAAGTTCCCATGAGCAGTTCTTC
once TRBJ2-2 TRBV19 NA CASKKGTGSTTGELFF TGTGCCAGTAAGAAGGGTACAGGGTCGACCACCGGGGAGCTGTTTTTT
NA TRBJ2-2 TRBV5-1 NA CASSLGGYNTGELFF TGCGCCAGCAGCTTGGGCGGATACAACACCGGGGAGCTGTTTTTT
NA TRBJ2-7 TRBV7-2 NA CASSLGALSYEQYF TGTGCCAGCAGCTTAGGGGCTTTATCCTACGAGCAGTACTTC
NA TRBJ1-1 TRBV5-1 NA CASSSQAGKMNTEAFF TGCGCCAGCAGCTCACAGGCTGGAAAGATGAACACTGAAGCTTTCTTT
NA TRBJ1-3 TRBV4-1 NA CASSQGTQVNSGNTIYF TGCGCCAGCAGCCAGGGGACCCAGGTCAACTCTGGAAACACCATATATTTT
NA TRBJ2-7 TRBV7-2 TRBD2 CASSLAGGQYEQYF TGTGCCAGCAGCTTGGCGGGGGGGCAGTACGAGCAGTACTTC
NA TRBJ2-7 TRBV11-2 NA CASSLEQRGYEQYF TGTGCCAGCAGCTTAGAACAACGGGGCTACGAGCAGTACTTC